These T cell receptor beta chains were read from a single sample in a study of blood T cell repertoires in COVID-19. The repertoire was sequenced with immunoSEQ multiplex PCR; TCRdb's copy has only in-frame clones and lacks some. The sample has 110,000 to 150,000 clones; about 89% are singletons. Sequencing was carried out using peripheral blood. Receptor source: a man aged 55 to 70 with active or convalescent COVID-19. CDR3s include the opening cysteine and the closing phenylalanine or tryptophan. The order of the fields is D gene, clone size, J gene, V gene, CDR3 DNA, CDR3 protein. A D gene is named only where the DNA matches it firmly. Size is stated for part of the rows, as once, few or many counts, or as a class when the clone is expanded.

>NA|NA|TRBJ2-7|TRBV5-1
TGCGCCAGCAGCTCAGACAGCTCCTACGAGCAGTACTTC
CASSSDSSYEQYF
>NA|NA|TRBJ2-1|TRBV7-2
TGTGCCAGCAGCTTGAACACCTTCAATGAGCAGTTCTTC
CASSLNTFNEQFF
>NA|NA|TRBJ1-2|TRBV28
TGTGCCAGCAGTTTCAGGGCGGATGGCTACACCTTC
CASSFRADGYTF
>NA|NA|TRBJ2-7|TRBV18
TGTGCCAGCTCTTTCGGACAGACCTACGAGCAGTACTTC
CASSFGQTYEQYF
>NA|NA|TRBJ2-1|TRBV28
TGTGCCAGCAGAGCATCTAGCGCGCCCAACTACAATGAGCAGTTCTTC
CASRASSAPNYNEQFF
>TRBD1|NA|TRBJ1-2|TRBV7-9
TGTGCCAGCAGCTTCGGACAGGCTACTAACTATGGCTACACCTTC
CASSFGQATNYGYTF
>NA|NA|TRBJ1-2|TRBV27
TGTGCCAGCAGTTTATCTGCTACCGTTAGCCTTCCCTATGGCTACACCTTC
CASSLSATVSLPYGYTF
>TRBD2|NA|TRBJ2-2|TRBV13
TGTGCCAGCAGCCCGCGGACTAGCGGGGCAAGCACCGGGGAGCTGTTTTTT
CASSPRTSGASTGELFF
>NA|once|TRBJ2-7|TRBV2
TGTGCCAGCAGTGAGACTCAGGGGGGCCTTTACTACGAGCAGTACTTC
CASSETQGGLYYEQYF
>NA|NA|TRBJ2-1|TRBV24-1
TGTGCCACCAGTGATTCCGGACAGAATGAGCAGTTCTTC
CATSDSGQNEQFF
>TRBD2|NA|TRBJ2-7|TRBV28
TGTGCCAGCAGGGGGAGGGTGTACGAGCAGTACTTC
CASRGRVYEQYF
>NA|NA|TRBJ1-2|TRBV6-5
TGTGCCAGCAGTTACTCCTGGAGGGACTATGGCTACACCTTC
CASSYSWRDYGYTF
>NA|NA|TRBJ2-5|TRBV6-5
TGTGCCAGCAGCCGGTATCTCCAGGGGCCAGAGACCCAGTACTTC
CASSRYLQGPETQYF
>NA|NA|TRBJ2-2|TRBV9
TGTGCCAGCAGCGGGGCCGGCGTGAACACCGGGGAGCTGTTTTTT
CASSGAGVNTGELFF
>NA|NA|TRBJ1-3|TRBV7-6
TGTGCCAGCAGCCCTTCACCAGGGAATGGAAACACCATATATTTT
CASSPSPGNGNTIYF
>TRBD2|NA|TRBJ2-5|TRBV6-5
TGTGCCAGTGATAGCGGGGATTACCAAGAGACCCAGTACTTC
CASDSGDYQETQYF
>TRBD1|once|TRBJ1-2|TRBV6-5
TGTGCCAGCAGGGGACAGGGGGCCGGGAACTATGGCTACACCTTC
CASRGQGAGNYGYTF
>NA|NA|TRBJ1-1|TRBV19
TGTGCCAGTACCTCAACCCGGGATACTGAAGCTTTCTTT
CASTSTRDTEAFF
>NA|NA|TRBJ2-2|TRBV5-1
TGCGCCAGCAGCTCTACCGGGAGAGCGAACACCGGGGAGCTGTTTTTT
CASSSTGRANTGELFF
>TRBD2|once|TRBJ2-3|TRBV10-3
TGTGCCATCAGTGACCGAGAGCGGGGGGGGACAGATACGCAGTATTTT
CAISDRERGGTDTQYF
>TRBD1|NA|TRBJ1-2|TRBV27
TGTGCCAGCAGTCCCAGGGGGCTCTTCAATGGCTACACCTTC
CASSPRGLFNGYTF
>TRBD1|NA|TRBJ1-3|TRBV9
TGTGCCAGCAGCAGACAGGGTACTGACGGAAACACCATATATTTT
CASSRQGTDGNTIYF
>TRBD2|NA|TRBJ2-5|TRBV6-2/TRBV6-3
TGTGCCAGCAGTTCTCCTTTGACTAGCGGGGGCGAAGAGACCCAGTACTTC
CASSSPLTSGGEETQYF
>NA|NA|TRBJ2-7|TRBV28
TGTGCCAGCAGTTTAAGCTGGGAGCGGTCCTTC
CASSLSWERSF
>NA|NA|TRBJ2-2|TRBV7-9
TGTGCCAGCAGCCCCAGGACTGAGAACACCGGGGAGCTGTTTTTT
CASSPRTENTGELFF
>NA|NA|TRBJ2-5|TRBV7-2
TGTGCCAGCAGCCTAGGGCCCGGGGAGACCCAGTACTTC
CASSLGPGETQYF
>NA|NA|TRBJ1-2|TRBV7-3
TGTGCCAGCAGCTTAATTCCAGGGGTCAATGGCTACACCTTC
CASSLIPGVNGYTF
>NA|NA|TRBJ2-2|TRBV19
TGTGCCAGTAGTACCCAGGGGACCGGGGAGCTGTTTTTT
CASSTQGTGELFF
>TRBD1|NA|TRBJ2-3|TRBV10-3
TGTGCCATCAGTGAGCCGGCCCGGGACAGTAGCACAGATACGCAGTATTTT
CAISEPARDSSTDTQYF
>TRBD1|once|TRBJ1-2|TRBV9
TGTGCCAGCAGCTTCCAGGGGGACTATGGCTACACCTTC
CASSFQGDYGYTF
>NA|NA|TRBJ1-1|TRBV5-4
TGTGCCAGCAGCTTGTTTCAGTCAAACACTGAAGCTTTCTTT
CASSLFQSNTEAFF
>NA|NA|TRBJ2-5|TRBV7-9
TGTGCCAGCAGAGTATCCAGTGAGACCCAGTACTTC
CASRVSSETQYF
>TRBD2|once|TRBJ2-5|TRBV29-1
TGCAGCGTGACGGGGGGGAGCGAGACCCAGTACTTC
CSVTGGSETQYF
>NA|NA|TRBJ1-2|TRBV11-2
TGTGCCACTGGGGCAGACTATGGCTACACCTTC
CATGADYGYTF
>NA|NA|TRBJ1-2|TRBV6-5
TGTGCCAGCAGCCGAATCTCGGGAGCGCGGGGCTACACCTTC
CASSRISGARGYTF
>TRBD1|NA|TRBJ2-7|TRBV25-1
TGTGCCAGCAGGTGGACAGGTTTTTACGAGCAGTACTTC
CASRWTGFYEQYF
>TRBD2|few|TRBJ2-3|TRBV19
TGTGCCAGTAGAGGCGGGGGGGATACGCAGTATTTT
CASRGGGDTQYF
>NA|NA|TRBJ1-6|TRBV6-5
TGTGCCAGCCGCCCAGATTTAAATTCACCCCTCCACTTT
CASRPDLNSPLHF
>NA|NA|TRBJ2-5|TRBV6-6
TGTGCCAGCAGTTACATCCCCAAAGAGACCCAGTACTTC
CASSYIPKETQYF